The 12 T cell receptor beta chains presented below share a single source sample, sequenced in a study of cytomegalovirus exposure and HLA in healthy donors. Amplification used 60 Vbeta primers and 13 Jbeta primers. Sequenced by immunoSEQ multiplex PCR; TCRdb stores in-frame clones only, minus some. The repertoire holds around 150,000 clones, with approximately 70% as singletons. The sample was PBMCs. These receptor sequences come from a human donor in good health.

J is TRBJ1-1 and V is TRBV7-9; D is unresolved. The CDR3 is 13 amino acids. Germline V lookup: CDR1 SEHNR, CDR2 FQNEAQ (reference sequence). Between the trimmed V and J ends, which lost 7 bases and 1 base, there was a span of 10 bases. The CDR3 nucleotides read TGTGCCAGCACCGATGCAGGGAACACTGAAGCTTTCTTT. Its translation is CASTDAGNTEAFF.

This chain joins TRBV28 and TRBJ2-6, with a possible D match to TRBD1 (6 bases). Germline V gives CDR1 MDHEN, CDR2 SYDVKM. The CDR3 contains 17 residues. V dropped 2 bases and J dropped 0 bases, with 11 bases sitting between them. The CDR3 region has the DNA TGTGCCAGCAGTTTACAGACAGGTCGCTCTGGGGCCAACGTCCTGACTTTC. Translation: CASSLQTGRSGANVLTF.

The rearrangement joins TRBV6-5 to TRBJ1-2, with 12 positions matching TRBD1. This CDR3 region has 16 residues. Germline assignment: CDR1 MNHEY and CDR2 SVGAGI. V dropped 0 bases and J dropped 8; count of bases not matched to a gene: 7. In nucleotides, the CDR3 is TGTGCCAGCAGTTACTCTGGGGACAGGGGGCTGTGGGGCTACACCTTC. Translating gives CASSYSGDRGLWGYTF.

This clone was counted between two and nine times. J is TRBJ1-2 and V is TRBV6-6; possibly TRBD1 for D (6 bases). CDR3 length: 15 residues. Between the trimmed V and J ends, which lost 7 bases and 3 bases, there was a span of 18 bases. CDR1 MNHNY and CDR2 SVGAGI come from the germline V gene (reference sequence). The DNA of the CDR3 is TGTGCCAGCACACCGCCTAACAGGGCTCACTATGGCTACACCTTC. Translation gives CASTPPNRAHYGYTF.

This rearrangement joins TRBV19 to TRBJ2-5, with D perhaps TRBD1 (7 bases). Trimming took off 3 bases at V and 0 bases at J, with 11 bases between the two ends. This CDR3 is built from 15 residues. CDR1 is LNHDA, CDR2 SQIVND, per germline (reference sequence). The CDR3 here is CASSIRGTDQETQYF. As DNA, the CDR3 is TGTGCCAGTAGTATCCGGGGGACAGACCAAGAGACCCAGTACTTC.

The rearrangement uses TRBV27 and TRBJ2-1; 7 bases match TRBD1. CDR1 is MNHEY, CDR2 SMNVEV, per germline (reference sequence). The CDR3 runs to 14 residues. J lost 1 base, V lost 6 bases, and 3 bases had no gene match. This chain's CDR3 is CASRGQPSYNEQFF. CDR3 bases: TGTGCCAGCAGGGGACAGCCTTCCTACAATGAGCAGTTCTTC.

The V and J genes are TRBV9 and TRBJ2-7; D is uncertain. The CDR3 sequence is 14 residues long. Trimming left V 0 bases short and J 2 bases short, with 9 bases between. Germline CDR1 and CDR2: SGDLS and YYNGEE. CDR3 in amino acids: CASSVGGNTYEQYF. The CDR3 region has the DNA TGTGCCAGCAGCGTAGGTGGCAATACCTACGAGCAGTACTTC.

This chain links TRBV28 with TRBJ2-1; no clear D gene. Germline V gene lookup returns CDR1 MDHEN and CDR2 SYDVKM. The V gene lost 5 bases and the J gene lost 0 bases, with 17 bases spanning the gap. The length of the CDR3 is 17 residues. In nucleotides, the CDR3 is TGTGCCAGCAGTCACCAACGGTTGCGGATCTCCTACAATGAGCAGTTCTTC. It codes for CASSHQRLRISYNEQFF.

This clone has only a few counts. The rearrangement links TRBV6-6 to TRBJ2-7, with TRBD2 matching 11 bases. V lost 5 bases to trimming and J lost 6 bases; unmatched junction nucleotides: 9. The CDR3 is 15 amino acids. Per germline, CDR1 MNHNY and CDR2 SVGAGI (reference sequence). CDR3 residues: CASSTNSGRAFEQYF. The CDR3 nucleotides are TGTGCCAGCAGTACTAATAGCGGGAGGGCCTTCGAGCAGTACTTC.

This chain connects TRBV4-1 to TRBJ2-3, with a possible D match to TRBD2 (6 bases). The V gene's germline CDR1 is MGHRA and CDR2 YSYEKL. The V end lost 0 bases, the J end lost 0 bases, and 13 bases lay between the germline ends. The CDR3 consists of 17 residues. CDR3 coding DNA: TGCGCCAGCAGCCAAGACCCGCCCGGGACTAGCACAGATACGCAGTATTTT. It codes for CASSQDPPGTSTDTQYF.

In regard to this clone: A read error may produce the germline difference seen at one junction end. The rearrangement joins TRBV7-3 to TRBJ2-1, with 7 bases aligning to TRBD2. The CDR3 length is 15 residues. Germline values: CDR1 SGHTA, CDR2 FQGTGA. CDR3 bases: TGTGCCAGCAGCTTAAGCGGGAGTTCCTACAATGAGCAGCTCTTC. This codes for CASSLSGSSYNEQLF.

This chain links TRBV28 with TRBJ1-2; D call uncertain. Trimming took off 6 bases at V and 2 bases at J, with 10 bases between the two ends. Germline CDR1 reads MDHEN; CDR2 reads SYDVKM. The CDR3 runs 13 residues. The CDR3 DNA sequence: TGTGCCAGCAGCCCAAAACAAAACTATGGCTACACCTTC. It codes for CASSPKQNYGYTF.